This T cell receptor (beta chain) originates from a study of blood T cell repertoires in COVID-19. V was clipped by 4 bases and J by 1 base; unmatched bases: 13. The CDR3 has 17 residues. Germline CDR1 and CDR2: SGHNT and YYREEE (reference sequence). How the authors handled the data: Estimation of nucleated cell counts relied on the amplification of reference gene primers. Clones were sequenced by immunoSEQ multiplex PCR, and TCRdb holds only the in-frame ones, with some missing. The V and J calls and clone size come from that table; D and trimming were worked out from the DNA. The data hold fewer than 300,000 clones, with 85% to 90% observed a single time.

The TCR was taken from a woman in her forties or fifties with COVID-19, enrolled during active disease. The genes are TRBV5-4 and TRBJ2-5; 7 nucleotides align to TRBD2. Sequencing was done on a sample of peripheral blood. The CDR3 is CASSTFPGLAVQETQYF. The CDR3, as DNA: TGTGCCAGCAGCACCTTCCCCGGGCTAGCGGTCCAAGAGACCCAGTACTTC.